A selection of T cell receptor beta chains follows, all from one sample in a study of blood T cell repertoires in COVID-19. The method was immunoSEQ multiplex PCR; TCRdb's version includes in-frame clones alone and lacks a portion of them. The sample consists of 150,000 or so clones, approximately 86% of them appearing once. Material: peripheral blood. The receptor source for this set is a man between 18 and 29 years old with acute or convalescent COVID-19. The CDR3 runs from the conserved cysteine through the conserved F or W. The D gene is left open where the match is weak. Clone size is given for some rows only: seen once, a few or many times, or a class if the clone is expanded.

d_call j_call v_call clone_size cdr3_length cdr3_aa cdr3_nt
TRBD1 TRBJ2-7 TRBV19 - 13 CASSLGTDYEQYF TGTGCCAGTAGCCTCGGGACAGACTACGAGCAGTACTTC
TRBD1 TRBJ2-7 TRBV27 - 12 CASSQTGYEQYF TGTGCCAGCAGCCAGACAGGGTACGAGCAGTACTTC
- TRBJ1-6 TRBV30 - 13 CAWSGELDSPLHF TGTGCCTGGAGTGGGGAGTTGGATTCACCCCTCCACTTT
TRBD1 TRBJ1-2 TRBV6-6 - 16 CASIPPPGQRPAGYTF TGTGCCAGCATCCCACCCCCGGGACAGCGCCCTGCTGGCTACACCTTC
- TRBJ1-5 TRBV15 - 13 CATSPQGNQPQHF TGTGCCACCAGCCCTCAGGGAAATCAGCCCCAGCATTTT
- TRBJ1-3 TRBV3-1/TRBV3-2 - 14 CASSPDSSGNTIYF TGTGCCAGCAGTCCGGACAGCTCTGGAAACACCATATATTTT
TRBD1 TRBJ1-4 TRBV30 - 17 CAWNRGGVLFVNEKLFF TGTGCCTGGAACAGGGGTGGGGTACTATTTGTTAATGAAAAACTGTTTTTT
TRBD1 TRBJ2-3 TRBV5-4 - 15 CASSHMTGIEDTQYF TGTGCCAGCAGTCACATGACAGGGATTGAGGATACGCAGTATTTT
TRBD2 TRBJ2-7 TRBV6-1 medium-sized 14 CASSELGGGDEQYF TGTGCCAGCAGTGAATTAGGCGGGGGAGACGAGCAGTACTTC
TRBD2 TRBJ2-1 TRBV6-5 - 15 CASKTGGGYNNEQFF TGTGCCAGTAAAACGGGGGGGGGTTATAATAATGAGCAGTTCTTC
- TRBJ1-1 TRBV7-9 once 14 CASSLYGPNTEAFF TGTGCCAGCAGCTTATATGGCCCGAACACTGAAGCTTTCTTT
- TRBJ2-7 TRBV14 - 14 CASSQDSGPYEQYF TGTGCCAGCAGCCAAGATAGCGGCCCCTACGAGCAGTACTTC
- TRBJ2-5 TRBV12-2 - 15 CASRTPGATRETQYF TGTGCAAGTCGGACCCCAGGGGCTACTCGGGAGACCCAGTACTTC
TRBD1 TRBJ1-1 TRBV7-2 - 14 CASSSPTGGTEAFF TGTGCCAGCAGCAGCCCTACAGGGGGCACTGAAGCTTTCTTT
TRBD1 TRBJ1-5 TRBV6-1 - 15 CASNERTGNSQPQHF TGTGCCAGCAATGAAAGGACAGGGAATTCTCAGCCCCAGCATTTT
- TRBJ2-2 TRBV30 - 10 CAAGPGELFF TGTGCGGCAGGCCCCGGGGAGCTGTTTTTT
TRBD1 TRBJ2-5 TRBV5-1 - 14 CASSWGQGEETQYF TGCGCCAGCAGCTGGGGACAGGGCGAAGAGACCCAGTACTTC
TRBD1 TRBJ2-7 TRBV6-1 - 16 CASSEGQGQGVYEQYF TGTGCCAGCAGTGAAGGGCAAGGACAGGGTGTTTACGAGCAGTACTTC
TRBD1 TRBJ1-6 TRBV5-1 - 16 CASSRSPGQRGSPLHF TGCGCCAGCAGCCGTTCTCCGGGACAGAGAGGATCACCCCTCCACTTT
TRBD1 TRBJ1-2 TRBV5-1 once 13 CASSLDKGGGYTF TGCGCCAGCAGCTTGGACAAAGGGGGCGGCTACACCTTC
- TRBJ2-3 TRBV6-5 - 14 CASSYLTRGDTQYF TGTGCCAGCAGTTACCTAACACGGGGGGATACGCAGTATTTT
- TRBJ1-2 TRBV7-9 - 15 CASSLATAGVGGYTF TGTGCCAGCAGCTTAGCGACGGCAGGGGTTGGAGGCTACACCTTC
- TRBJ1-1 TRBV7-8 few 13 CASSLRRNTEAFF TGTGCCAGCAGCTTACGCAGAAACACTGAAGCTTTCTTT
- TRBJ1-1 TRBV10-3 few 14 CATQEGGVNTEAFF TGTGCCACCCAGGAGGGAGGAGTGAACACTGAAGCTTTCTTT
- TRBJ1-2 TRBV6-5 - 16 CASSYRTARGNYGYTF TGTGCCAGCAGTTACCGGACAGCGAGGGGAAACTATGGCTACACCTTC
- TRBJ1-6 TRBV11-3 - 19 CARVTPAGIGIGGNSPLHF TGTGCCAGAGTTACCCCGGCGGGAATAGGGATCGGCGGGAATTCACCCCTCCACTTT
TRBD2 TRBJ2-6 TRBV18 - 16 CASSPGLASGANVLTF TGTGCCAGCTCACCGGGACTAGCCTCGGGGGCCAACGTCCTGACTTTC
TRBD1 TRBJ1-5 TRBV19 - 14 CASRPGQGGQPQHF TGTGCCAGTAGGCCGGGACAGGGGGGTCAGCCCCAGCATTTT
TRBD2 TRBJ2-3 TRBV29-1 once 15 CSVDRDYRITDTQYF TGCAGCGTTGATCGGGACTACCGCATCACAGATACGCAGTATTTT
TRBD2 TRBJ2-1 TRBV5-1 - 14 CASALAGAPYEQFF TGCGCCAGCGCCCTAGCGGGGGCCCCCTATGAGCAGTTCTTC
- TRBJ2-2 TRBV6-6 - 14 CASSYSTETGELFF TGTGCCAGCAGTTACTCGACGGAGACCGGGGAGCTGTTTTTT
TRBD1 TRBJ2-6 TRBV27 - 19 CASSPEGASSVGGANVLTF TGTGCCAGCAGTCCAGAGGGGGCCTCCTCCGTTGGTGGGGCCAACGTCCTGACTTTC
TRBD2 TRBJ2-3 TRBV27 once 16 CASSSRLAGGSGTQYF TGTGCCAGCAGTTCCAGACTAGCGGGGGGGTCGGGTACGCAGTATTTT
TRBD1 TRBJ1-2 TRBV30 - 14 CAWSVSGGGYGYTF TGTGCCTGGAGTGTGTCAGGGGGAGGCTATGGCTACACCTTC
TRBD2 TRBJ2-1 TRBV27 once 15 CASSLSSGGDNEQFF TGTGCCAGCAGTTTGTCTAGCGGGGGTGACAATGAGCAGTTCTTC
TRBD1 TRBJ2-3 TRBV14 - 15 CASSLRDRDTDTQYF TGTGCCAGCAGCCTACGGGACAGAGACACAGATACGCAGTATTTT
- TRBJ2-3 TRBV30 - 12 CAWSLATDTQYF TGTGCCTGGAGTTTAGCCACAGATACGCAGTATTTT
TRBD1 TRBJ1-5 TRBV30 - 13 CAWRDRTPQPQHF TGTGCCTGGAGGGACAGGACCCCACAGCCCCAGCATTTT
- TRBJ2-7 TRBV7-3 - 13 CASSLQRNYEQYF TGTGCCAGCAGCTTACAGAGGAACTACGAGCAGTACTTC
TRBD2 TRBJ2-1 TRBV4-1 - 16 CASSLRTSGVVNEQFF TGCGCCAGCAGCTTACGGACTAGCGGGGTGGTGAATGAGCAGTTCTTC
- TRBJ1-1 TRBV14 - 15 CASSQDSGVNTEAFF TGTGCCAGCAGCCAAGATTCAGGGGTAAACACTGAAGCTTTCTTT
TRBD2 TRBJ2-2 TRBV19 - 13 CASSIGLAGELFF TGTGCCAGTAGTATCGGACTAGCCGGGGAGCTGTTTTTT
TRBD1 TRBJ1-5 TRBV7-9 - 15 CASSRGTGGNQPQHF TGTGCCAGCAGCCGAGGGACAGGGGGAAATCAGCCCCAGCATTTT
- TRBJ1-2 TRBV29-1 - 12 CSVDDSGYGYTF TGCAGCGTTGATGACAGTGGCTATGGCTACACCTTC
TRBD1 TRBJ2-2 TRBV14 - 15 CASSQGTGYTGELFF TGTGCCAGCAGCCAAGGGACAGGATACACCGGGGAGCTGTTTTTT
TRBD2 TRBJ2-7 TRBV7-2 - 17 CASSLTGLAGSSYEQYF TGTGCCAGCAGCTTGACGGGACTAGCGGGGAGCTCCTACGAGCAGTACTTC
- TRBJ1-2 TRBV6-1 - 13 CASSEPGLYGYTF TGTGCCAGCAGTGAACCGGGGTTGTATGGCTACACCTTC
- TRBJ2-1 TRBV3-1/TRBV3-2 - 15 CASSQGRLVYNEQFF TGTGCCAGCAGCCAAGGTCGTCTCGTTTACAATGAGCAGTTCTTC
TRBD1 TRBJ1-1 TRBV5-4 - 12 CASSRDRAEAFF TGTGCCAGCAGCCGCGACAGGGCTGAAGCTTTCTTT
- TRBJ2-7 TRBV19 - 13 CASSIGGSYEQYF TGTGCCAGTAGTATAGGAGGCTCCTACGAGCAGTACTTC
TRBD1 TRBJ1-5 TRBV19 - 15 CASTSDRGRGQPQHF TGTGCCAGTACCTCCGACAGGGGGCGCGGTCAGCCCCAGCATTTT
- TRBJ1-1 TRBV7-8 - 14 CASSLGQMNTEAFF TGTGCCAGCAGCTTAGGGCAAATGAACACTGAAGCTTTCTTT
TRBD1 TRBJ2-2 TRBV18 - 15 CASSPQGAETGELFF TGTGCCAGCTCACCACAGGGGGCTGAAACCGGGGAGCTGTTTTTT
TRBD1 TRBJ1-2 TRBV5-1 - 17 CASSPQRQGAVGYGYTF TGCGCCAGCAGCCCCCAACGACAGGGGGCCGTCGGCTATGGCTACACCTTC
- TRBJ1-1 TRBV12-5 - 16 CASGLVLGHAGTEAFF TGTGCTAGTGGTTTGGTACTTGGACATGCCGGCACTGAAGCTTTCTTT
TRBD1 TRBJ1-1 TRBV4-1 once 15 CATTSLPQGDTEAFF TGCGCCACTACGTCCCTCCCCCAGGGGGACACTGAAGCTTTCTTT
TRBD1 TRBJ1-6 TRBV6-2/TRBV6-3 - 15 CASSPIRQGGSPLHF TGTGCCAGCAGCCCTATACGACAGGGTGGTTCACCCCTCCACTTT
TRBD2 TRBJ2-5 TRBV7-8 few 17 CASSDPISGQGGETQYF TGTGCCAGCAGCGACCCCATATCGGGGCAGGGAGGGGAGACCCAGTACTTC
- TRBJ1-2 TRBV4-1 - 13 CASSQASIGGYTF TGCGCCAGCAGCCAAGCTTCGATCGGGGGCTACACCTTC